This passage covers 19 T cell receptor beta chains from one sample sequenced in a study of cytomegalovirus exposure and HLA in healthy donors. Primers included in the PCR were 60 Vbeta and 13 Jbeta primers. Assay: immunoSEQ multiplex PCR; the TCRdb copy retains only in-frame clones and omits some. The table includes roughly 160,000 clones, 80% detected once. Sequencing was carried out using PBMCs. These receptors came from a woman in her 50s in good health and CMV-seropositive.

The genes are TRBV11-3 and TRBJ2-3, with D maybe TRBD1 (5 bases). Trimming cost V 7 bases and J 0 bases, with 11 bases left between them. Looked up from germline, CDR1 is SGHNT and CDR2 is YENEEA. The CDR3 runs 14 residues. The CDR3 loop reads CASTRDRSTDTQYF. CDR3 DNA: TGTGCCAGCACCAGAGACAGAAGCACAGATACGCAGTATTTT.

The J gene is TRBJ2-7, the V gene TRBV27, with a possible D match to TRBD1 (6 bases). Germline CDR1 is MNHEY and CDR2 is SMNVEV (reference sequence). CDR3 length: 12 amino acids. V shed 6 bases and J shed 7 bases, with 13 bases lying between them. In DNA form, the CDR3 reads TGTGCCAGCAGCTTGGGGGCCGGGGAGCAGTACTTC. Its protein is CASSLGAGEQYF.

This chain uses TRBV7-2 with TRBJ1-2, with TRBD1 matching 8 bases. The germline V gene encodes CDR1 SGHTA and CDR2 FQGNSA. This CDR3 comprises 15 residues. V shed 6 bases, J shed 8 bases, and the junction held 14 bases outside the gene matches. The CDR3 DNA sequence: TGTGCCAGCAGTTTAAGGGGACAGGCATTTCAAGGCTACACCTTC. Its translation is CASSLRGQAFQGYTF.

The table lists this clone with a few counts. The chain recombines TRBV7-2 with TRBJ2-1, with 9 bases that match TRBD2. The CDR3 is 16 amino acids. Looked up from germline, CDR1 is SGHTA and CDR2 is FQGNSA. Unmatched junction bases numbered 7, after V lost 2 bases and J lost 5 bases. The CDR3 nucleotides are TGTGCCAGCAGCTTACCTCGGACTAGCGATAACAATGAGCAGTTCTTC. Protein sequence: CASSLPRTSDNNEQFF.

The gene calls are TRBV7-3 and TRBJ2-2, with a possible D match to TRBD2 (6 bases). The CDR3 is 14 residues long. From germline, CDR1 is SGHTA and CDR2 FQGTGA. Trimming left V 5 bases short and J 5 bases short, with 12 bases between. The CDR3 sequence: CASSPTTSTGELFF. The CDR3 nucleotides read TGTGCCAGCAGCCCGACGACTAGTACCGGGGAGCTGTTTTTT.

This clone was seen a few times. This sequence joins TRBV28 and TRBJ1-5, with D unclear. The V gene's germline CDR1 is MDHEN and CDR2 SYDVKM. There are 15 residues in the CDR3. Trimming left V 5 bases short and J 0 bases short, with 11 bases between. CDR3: CASSPAGSSNQPQHF. The DNA of the CDR3 is TGTGCCAGCAGTCCCGCGGGGAGTAGCAATCAGCCCCAGCATTTT.

The chain joins TRBV7-3 to TRBJ2-7; D is unclear. With 5 bases removed from V and 7 bases from J, the gap between germline ends came to 21 bases. The CDR3 is made up of 15 amino acids. Germline-derived CDR1 and CDR2 are SGHTA and FQGTGA. The CDR3 DNA reads TGTGCCAGCAGCCCAAGTCGTGAAAGAACTCGGGAGCAGTACTTC. Protein: CASSPSRERTREQYF.

This chain joins TRBV18 and TRBJ2-3, with a possible D match to TRBD2 (5 bases). Trimming shortened V by 8 bases and J by 1 base, and 25 bases separated the two germline ends. Germline CDR1 and CDR2: KGHSH and LQKENI. This CDR3 contains 18 residues. Here the CDR3 reads CASARRAGPNVGTDTQYF. In DNA form, the CDR3 reads TGTGCCAGCGCCAGGCGGGCAGGCCCCAATGTTGGCACAGATACGCAGTATTTT.

CDR3: CASSLDKAYNEQFF. For the CDR3, the DNA is TGCGCCAGCAGCTTGGACAAAGCCTACAATGAGCAGTTCTTC. The chain is built from TRBV5-1 and TRBJ2-1; D is unclear. Trimming took off 0 bases at V and 2 bases at J, with 6 bases between the two ends. The CDR3 runs to 14 residues. In germline, CDR1 is SGHRS, CDR2 YFSETQ.

The chain joins TRBV6-5 to TRBJ2-2, with TRBD1 matching over 9 bases. Losses at the gene ends were 0 bases for V and 6 bases for J; bases not matched to a gene: 5. The CDR3 consists of 16 residues. CDR1 is MNHEY, CDR2 SVGAGI, per germline. The CDR3 sequence: CASSYSGQGKAGELFF. Written as DNA, the CDR3 is TGTGCCAGCAGTTACTCTGGACAGGGGAAGGCCGGGGAGCTGTTTTTT.

V and J are TRBV5-4 and TRBJ2-1; tentative D call: TRBD2 (5 bases). CDR3 length: 12 amino acids. The V and J ends lost 0 bases and 14 bases respectively, with 12 bases between them. Germline values: CDR1 SGHNT, CDR2 YYREEE (reference sequence). CDR3 DNA sequence: TGTGCCAGCAGCTTGGACGAGGGTAGAAAGTTCTTC. Protein product: CASSLDEGRKFF.

V usage is TRBV19 and J usage is TRBJ2-7, with D uncertain. Germline loops: CDR1 LNHDA, CDR2 SQIVND (reference sequence). V was shortened by 5 bases and J by 3 bases, with 11 bases between the two germline ends. CDR3 length: 13 residues. The CDR3 nucleotides are TGTGCCAGTAGTGACATTATAGACTACGAGCAGTACTTC. As protein: CASSDIIDYEQYF.

The chain couples TRBV28 to TRBJ2-5; D uncertain. CDR1 and CDR2 from the germline V gene are MDHEN and SYDVKM. The CDR3 length is 15 residues. V was clipped by 2 bases and J by 2 bases, with 12 bases between them. CDR3 coding DNA: TGTGCCAGCAGTTTAGGCCCAAGTCTTCAAGAGACCCAGTACTTC. Its protein is CASSLGPSLQETQYF.

The rearrangement links TRBV28 to TRBJ2-3; TRBD2 matches 11 bases. The CDR3 consists of 20 residues. Per the germline V gene, CDR1 is MDHEN and CDR2 is SYDVKM. After removal of 1 base from V and 0 bases from J, the junction contained 12 bases not matched to a gene. The CDR3 region has the DNA TGTGCCAGCAGTTTATCCTCCTTAGCGGGAGGGCCCACTAGCACAGATACGCAGTATTTT. This sequence encodes CASSLSSLAGGPTSTDTQYF.

The V gene is TRBV27, the J gene TRBJ2-1; 9 bases agree with TRBD2. Germline V gene lookup returns CDR1 MNHEY and CDR2 SMNVEV (reference sequence). With 4 bases clipped from V and 7 bases from J, the junction kept 11 bases outside the gene matches. The CDR3 covers 16 residues. CDR3 sequence reads: CASSSGRLAEVNEQFF. CDR3 bases: TGTGCCAGCAGTTCAGGCCGACTAGCGGAGGTAAATGAGCAGTTCTTC.

The chain is built from TRBV4-3 and TRBJ1-3, with TRBD1 matching 7 bases. The CDR3 covers 13 residues. The junction had 3 bases not matched to a gene; V was cut back by 6 bases and J by 4 bases. CDR1 LGHNA and CDR2 YSLEER come from the germline V gene. The CDR3 protein is CASSRDRGNTIYF. In DNA, the CDR3 is TGCGCCAGCAGTCGGGACAGAGGAAACACCATATATTTT.

The chain combines TRBV2 with TRBJ2-1, with TRBD2 matching over 9 bases. Trimming took 8 bases from V and 4 from J; bases not matched to a gene: 3. The V gene's germline CDR1 is SNHLY and CDR2 FYNNEI. The CDR3 extends over 13 amino acids. The DNA of the CDR3 is TGTGCCAGCCGCGGGGGGGCGTACAATGAGCAGTTCTTC. It yields the protein CASRGGAYNEQFF.

The rearrangement links TRBV19 to TRBJ1-1; D is unresolved. Looked up from germline, CDR1 is LNHDA and CDR2 is SQIVND (reference sequence). The V end was cut by 4 bases, the J end by 1 base, with 10 bases between. The CDR3 totals 14 residues. This chain's CDR3 is CASSTLGKNTEAFF. For the CDR3, the DNA is TGTGCCAGTAGTACCCTGGGCAAGAACACTGAAGCTTTCTTT.

This chain uses TRBV2 with TRBJ1-4; TRBD1 is a possible D gene (6 bases). The V gene's germline CDR1 is SNHLY and CDR2 FYNNEI. The CDR3 covers 14 residues. V gave up 3 bases and J gave up 7 bases, with 12 bases separating them. The CDR3 here is CASSDNRVAEKLFF. The CDR3 DNA follows: TGTGCCAGCAGTGACAACAGGGTTGCTGAAAAACTGTTTTTT.